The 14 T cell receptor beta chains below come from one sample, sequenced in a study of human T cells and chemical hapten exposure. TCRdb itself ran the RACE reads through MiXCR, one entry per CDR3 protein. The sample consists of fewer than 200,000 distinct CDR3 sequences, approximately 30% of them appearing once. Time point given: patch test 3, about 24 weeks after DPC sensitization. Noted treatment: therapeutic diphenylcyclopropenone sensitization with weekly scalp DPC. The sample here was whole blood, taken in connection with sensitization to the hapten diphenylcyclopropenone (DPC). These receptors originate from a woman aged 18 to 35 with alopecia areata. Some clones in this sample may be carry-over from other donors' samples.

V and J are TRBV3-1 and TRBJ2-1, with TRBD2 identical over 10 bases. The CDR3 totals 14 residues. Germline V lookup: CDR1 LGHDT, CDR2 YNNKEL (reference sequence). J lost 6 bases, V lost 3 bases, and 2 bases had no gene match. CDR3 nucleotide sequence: TGTGCCAGCAGCCATTCTAGCGGGGGCAATGAGCAGTTCTTC. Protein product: CASSHSSGGNEQFF.

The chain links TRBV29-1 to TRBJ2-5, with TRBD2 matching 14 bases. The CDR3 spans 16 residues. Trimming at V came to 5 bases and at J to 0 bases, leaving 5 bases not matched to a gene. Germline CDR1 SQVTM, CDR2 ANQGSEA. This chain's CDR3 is CSVMTSGRVYQETQYF. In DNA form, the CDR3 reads TGCAGCGTTATGACTAGCGGGAGGGTGTACCAAGAGACCCAGTACTTC.

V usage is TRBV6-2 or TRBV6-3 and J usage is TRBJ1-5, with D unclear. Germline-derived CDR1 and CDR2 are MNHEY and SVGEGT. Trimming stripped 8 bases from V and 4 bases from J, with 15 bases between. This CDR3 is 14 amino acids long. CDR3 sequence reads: CASGEGGRNQPQHF. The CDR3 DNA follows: TGTGCCAGCGGCGAGGGAGGTCGGAATCAGCCCCAGCATTTT.

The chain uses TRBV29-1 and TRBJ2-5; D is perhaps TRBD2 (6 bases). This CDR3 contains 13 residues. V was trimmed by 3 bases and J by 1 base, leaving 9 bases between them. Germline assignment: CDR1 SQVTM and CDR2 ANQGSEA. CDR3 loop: CSVDRGTQETQYF. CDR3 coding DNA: TGCAGCGTTGACCGGGGGACCCAAGAGACCCAGTACTTC. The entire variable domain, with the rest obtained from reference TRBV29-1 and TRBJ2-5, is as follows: SAVISQKPSRDICQRGTSLTIQCQVDSQVTMMFWYRQQPGQSLTLIATANQGSEATYESGFVIDKFPISRPNLTFSTLTVSNMSPEDSSIYLCSVDRGTQETQYFGPGTRLLVL.

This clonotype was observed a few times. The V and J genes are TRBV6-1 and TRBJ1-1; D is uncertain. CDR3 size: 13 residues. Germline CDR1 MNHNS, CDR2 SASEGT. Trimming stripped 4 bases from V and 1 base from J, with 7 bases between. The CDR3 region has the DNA TGTGCCAGCAGTGTCGGAGAGAACACTGAAGCTTTCTTT. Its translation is CASSVGENTEAFF.

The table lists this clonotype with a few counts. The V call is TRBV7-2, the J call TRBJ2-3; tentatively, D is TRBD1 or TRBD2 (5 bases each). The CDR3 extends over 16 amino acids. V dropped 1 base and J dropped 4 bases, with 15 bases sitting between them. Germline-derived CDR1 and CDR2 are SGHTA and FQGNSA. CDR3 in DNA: TGTGCCAGCAGCTTAGGAGGGCAGGGCCTGGCAGATACGCAGTATTTT. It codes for CASSLGGQGLADTQYF.

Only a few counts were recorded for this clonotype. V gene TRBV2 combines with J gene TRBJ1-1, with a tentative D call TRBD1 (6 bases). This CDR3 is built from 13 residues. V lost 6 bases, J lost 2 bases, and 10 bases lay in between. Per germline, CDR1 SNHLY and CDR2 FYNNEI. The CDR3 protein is CASRDRGNTEAFF. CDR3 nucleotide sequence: TGTGCCAGCAGGGACAGAGGAAACACTGAAGCTTTCTTT.

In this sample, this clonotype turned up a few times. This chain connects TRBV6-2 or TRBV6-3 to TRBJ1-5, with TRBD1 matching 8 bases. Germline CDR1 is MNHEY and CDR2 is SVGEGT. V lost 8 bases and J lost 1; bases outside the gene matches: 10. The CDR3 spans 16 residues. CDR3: CASAIHDRGSNQPQHF. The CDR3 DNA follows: TGTGCCAGCGCTATCCACGACAGGGGAAGCAATCAGCCCCAGCATTTT.

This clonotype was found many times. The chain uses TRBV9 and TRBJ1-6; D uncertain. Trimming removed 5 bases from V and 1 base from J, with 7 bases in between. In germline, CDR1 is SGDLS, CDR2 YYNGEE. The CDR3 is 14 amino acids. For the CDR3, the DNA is TGTGCCAGCAGTGTTGTTTCCTATAATTCACCCCTCCACTTT. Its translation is CASSVVSYNSPLHF.

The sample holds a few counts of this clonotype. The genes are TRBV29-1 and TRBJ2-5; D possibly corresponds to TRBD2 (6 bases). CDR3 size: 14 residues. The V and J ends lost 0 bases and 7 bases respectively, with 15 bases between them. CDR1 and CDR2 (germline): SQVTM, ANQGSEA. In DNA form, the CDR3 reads TGCAGCGTTGAAGATTCGGCGCGGGATCGGACCCAGTACTTC. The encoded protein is CSVEDSARDRTQYF. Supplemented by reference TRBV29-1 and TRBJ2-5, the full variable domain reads SAVISQKPSRDICQRGTSLTIQCQVDSQVTMMFWYRQQPGQSLTLIATANQGSEATYESGFVIDKFPISRPNLTFSTLTVSNMSPEDSSIYLCSVEDSARDRTQYFGPGTRLLVL.

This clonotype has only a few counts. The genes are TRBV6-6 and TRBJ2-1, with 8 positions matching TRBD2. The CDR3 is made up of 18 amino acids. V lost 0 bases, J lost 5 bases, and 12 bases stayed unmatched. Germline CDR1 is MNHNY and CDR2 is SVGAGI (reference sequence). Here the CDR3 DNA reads TGTGCCAGCAGTTACTCGACCTTAGCGGGGTTGTATGACAATGAGCAGTTCTTC. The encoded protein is CASSYSTLAGLYDNEQFF.

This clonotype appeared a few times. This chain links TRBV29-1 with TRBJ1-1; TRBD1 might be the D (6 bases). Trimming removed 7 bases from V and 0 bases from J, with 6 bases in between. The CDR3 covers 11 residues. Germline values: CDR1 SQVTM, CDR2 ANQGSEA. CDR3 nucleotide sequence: TGCAGCGGGGACATGAACACTGAAGCTTTCTTT. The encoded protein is CSGDMNTEAFF.

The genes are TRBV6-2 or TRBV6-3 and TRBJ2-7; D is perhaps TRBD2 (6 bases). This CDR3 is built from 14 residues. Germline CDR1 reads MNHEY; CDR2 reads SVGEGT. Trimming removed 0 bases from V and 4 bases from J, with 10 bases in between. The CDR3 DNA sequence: TGTGCCAGCAGTTACTCTACTAGCTTGTACGAGCAGTACTTC. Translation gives CASSYSTSLYEQYF.

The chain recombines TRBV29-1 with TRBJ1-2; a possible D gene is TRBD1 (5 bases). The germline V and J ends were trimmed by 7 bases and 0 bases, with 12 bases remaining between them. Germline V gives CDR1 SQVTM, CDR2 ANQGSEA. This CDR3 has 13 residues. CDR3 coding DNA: TGCAGCGCCGGGACCGACGCTAACTATGGCTACACCTTC. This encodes CSAGTDANYGYTF.